This TCR beta chain was profiled in a study of cytomegalovirus exposure and HLA in healthy donors. Findings and limits, study-wide: There were some V segments, including TRBV6-2 and TRBV6-3, excluded as indistinguishable. It was in a later analysis that TCR association rates were seen to vary by HLA locus, highest for DRB1 and lowest for HLA-C. Most likely, a cluster of highly shared sequence variants arose as a sequencing artifact. Among the most significant clusters, several appeared linked to common viral pathogens in a later analysis.

About this clone: Its antigen is unidentified.

J gave up 5 bases and V 4 bases, and 6 bases lay outside the gene matches. Per the germline V gene, CDR1 is SGHRS and CDR2 is YFSETQ. The CDR3 length is 14 residues. Amplification used 60 Vbeta primers and 13 Jbeta primers. Sequencing was performed with immunoSEQ multiplex PCR; in TCRdb, only in-frame clones are kept and a portion is missing. The data show 150,000 to 180,000 clones, with about four fifths seen just once and about 2.8% held by the top ten. Sequencing was done on a sample of PBMCs. The chain links TRBV5-1 to TRBJ2-5, with 9 bases fitting TRBD1. This clonotype was sampled from a man between 18 and 29 years old in good health and CMV-seronegative. CDR3 region: CASSIGQGSETQYF. The CDR3 nucleotides read TGCGCCAGCAGCATAGGACAGGGGTCGGAGACCCAGTACTTC.